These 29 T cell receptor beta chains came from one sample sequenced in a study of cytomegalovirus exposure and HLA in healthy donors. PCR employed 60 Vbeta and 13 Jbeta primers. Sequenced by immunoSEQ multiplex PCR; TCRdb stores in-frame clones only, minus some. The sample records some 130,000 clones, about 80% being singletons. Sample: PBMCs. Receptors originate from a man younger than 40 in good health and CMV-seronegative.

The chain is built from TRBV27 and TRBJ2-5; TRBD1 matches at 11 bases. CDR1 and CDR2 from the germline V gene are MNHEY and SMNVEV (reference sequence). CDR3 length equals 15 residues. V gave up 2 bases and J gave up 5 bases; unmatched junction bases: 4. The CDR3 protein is CASSLGDRGTETQYF. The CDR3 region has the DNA TGTGCCAGCAGTTTAGGGGACAGGGGGACGGAGACCCAGTACTTC.

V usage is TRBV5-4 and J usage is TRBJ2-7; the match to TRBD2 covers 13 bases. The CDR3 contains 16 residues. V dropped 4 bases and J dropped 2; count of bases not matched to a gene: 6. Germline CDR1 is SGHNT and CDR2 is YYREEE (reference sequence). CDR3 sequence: CASSQGGLAGAYEQYF. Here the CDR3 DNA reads TGTGCCAGCAGCCAAGGTGGACTAGCGGGAGCCTACGAGCAGTACTTC.

CDR3 in amino acids: CASSLDSEGYGYTF. In DNA, the CDR3 is TGTGCCAGCAGCCTCGACTCGGAGGGCTATGGCTACACCTTC. This chain links TRBV6-5 with TRBJ1-2; D is uncertain. The germline gives CDR1 MNHEY, CDR2 SVGAGI. The CDR3 runs to 14 residues. V lost 6 bases and J lost 4, with 15 bases in between.

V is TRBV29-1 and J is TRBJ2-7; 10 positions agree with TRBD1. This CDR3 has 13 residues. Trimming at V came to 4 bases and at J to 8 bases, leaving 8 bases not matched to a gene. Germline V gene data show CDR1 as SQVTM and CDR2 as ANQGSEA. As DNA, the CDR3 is TGCAGCGTTGTCAGACAGGGGGCGACTAAGCAGTACTTC. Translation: CSVVRQGATKQYF.

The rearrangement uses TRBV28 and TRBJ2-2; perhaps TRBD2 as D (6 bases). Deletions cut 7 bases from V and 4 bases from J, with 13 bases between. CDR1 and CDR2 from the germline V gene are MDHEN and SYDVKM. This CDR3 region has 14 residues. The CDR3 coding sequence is TGTGCCAGCATAGACTCGGGGGTCACCGGGGAGCTGTTTTTT. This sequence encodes CASIDSGVTGELFF. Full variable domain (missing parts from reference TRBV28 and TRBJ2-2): DVKVTQSSRYLVKRTGEKVFLECVQDMDHENMFWYRQDPGLGLRLIYFSYDVKMKEKGDIPEGYSVSREKKERFSLILESASTNQTSMYLCASIDSGVTGELFFGEGSRLTVL.

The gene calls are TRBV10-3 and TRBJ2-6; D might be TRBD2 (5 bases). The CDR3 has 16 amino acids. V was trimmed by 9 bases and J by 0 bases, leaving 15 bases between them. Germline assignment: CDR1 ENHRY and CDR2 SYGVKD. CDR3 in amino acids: CAMSGGLNSGANVLTF. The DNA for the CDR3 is TGTGCCATGTCAGGAGGTTTAAACTCTGGGGCCAACGTCCTGACTTTC.

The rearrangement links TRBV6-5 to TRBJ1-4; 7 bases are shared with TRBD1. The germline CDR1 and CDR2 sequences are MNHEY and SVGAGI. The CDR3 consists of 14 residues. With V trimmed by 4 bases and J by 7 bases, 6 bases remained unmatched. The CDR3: CASSSQGLGEKLFF. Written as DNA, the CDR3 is TGTGCCAGCAGTTCACAGGGGCTGGGTGAAAAACTGTTTTTT.

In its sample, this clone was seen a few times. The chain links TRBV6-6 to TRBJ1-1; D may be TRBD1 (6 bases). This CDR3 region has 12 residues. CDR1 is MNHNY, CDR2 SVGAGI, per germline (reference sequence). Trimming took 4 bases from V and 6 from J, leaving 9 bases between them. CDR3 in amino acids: CASSSGVSEAFF. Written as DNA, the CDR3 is TGTGCCAGCAGTTCAGGGGTATCTGAAGCTTTCTTT.

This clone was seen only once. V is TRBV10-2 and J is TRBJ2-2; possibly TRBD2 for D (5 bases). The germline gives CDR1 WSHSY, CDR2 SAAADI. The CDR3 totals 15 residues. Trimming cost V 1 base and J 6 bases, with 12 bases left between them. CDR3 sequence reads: CASSEYLARPGELFF. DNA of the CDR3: TGCGCCAGCAGTGAGTACCTAGCCCGACCCGGGGAGCTGTTTTTT.

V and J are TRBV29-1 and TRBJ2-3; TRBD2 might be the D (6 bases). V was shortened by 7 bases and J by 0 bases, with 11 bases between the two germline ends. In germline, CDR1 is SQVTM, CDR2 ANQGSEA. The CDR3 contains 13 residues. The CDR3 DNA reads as TGCAGCGACACCGGGACTAGCACAGATACGCAGTATTTT. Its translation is CSDTGTSTDTQYF.

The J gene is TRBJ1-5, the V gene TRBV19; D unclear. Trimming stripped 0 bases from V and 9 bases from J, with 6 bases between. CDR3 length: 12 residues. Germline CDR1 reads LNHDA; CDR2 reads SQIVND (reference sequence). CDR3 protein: CASSIDPGPQHF. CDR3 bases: TGTGCCAGTAGTATAGATCCGGGGCCCCAGCATTTT.

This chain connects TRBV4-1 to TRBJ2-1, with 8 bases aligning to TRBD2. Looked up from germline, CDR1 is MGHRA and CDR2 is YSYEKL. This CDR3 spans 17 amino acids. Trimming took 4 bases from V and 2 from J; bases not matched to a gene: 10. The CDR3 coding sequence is TGCGCCAGCAGCCTACCGACGGGGGGGGCCCCCTACAATGAGCAGTTCTTC. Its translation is CASSLPTGGAPYNEQFF.

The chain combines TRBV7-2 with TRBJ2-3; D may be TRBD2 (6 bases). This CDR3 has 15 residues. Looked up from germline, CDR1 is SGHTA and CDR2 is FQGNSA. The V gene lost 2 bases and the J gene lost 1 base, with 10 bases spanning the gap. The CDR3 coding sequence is TGTGCCAGCAGCTTAACGGGACTGCGCACAGATACGCAGTATTTT. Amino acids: CASSLTGLRTDTQYF.

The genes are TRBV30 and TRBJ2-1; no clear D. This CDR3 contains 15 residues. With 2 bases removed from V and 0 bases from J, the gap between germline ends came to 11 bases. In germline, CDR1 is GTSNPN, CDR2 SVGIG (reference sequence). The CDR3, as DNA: TGTGCCTGGAGTCACGTCCGGAGCTCCTACAATGAGCAGTTCTTC. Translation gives CAWSHVRSSYNEQFF.

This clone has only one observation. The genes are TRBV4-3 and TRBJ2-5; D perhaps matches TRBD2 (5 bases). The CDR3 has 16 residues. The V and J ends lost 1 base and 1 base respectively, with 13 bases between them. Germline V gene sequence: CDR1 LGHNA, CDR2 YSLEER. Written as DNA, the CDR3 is TGCGCCAGCAGCCAAGGGGCTGGGAGAATCCAAGAGACCCAGTACTTC. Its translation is CASSQGAGRIQETQYF.

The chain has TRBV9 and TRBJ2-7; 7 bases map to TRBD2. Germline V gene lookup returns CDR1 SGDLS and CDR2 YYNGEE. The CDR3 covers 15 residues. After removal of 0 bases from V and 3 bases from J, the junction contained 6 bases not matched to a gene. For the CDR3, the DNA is TGTGCCAGCAGCGTAGGGGGGGGAGGATACTACGAGCAGTACTTC. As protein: CASSVGGGGYYEQYF.

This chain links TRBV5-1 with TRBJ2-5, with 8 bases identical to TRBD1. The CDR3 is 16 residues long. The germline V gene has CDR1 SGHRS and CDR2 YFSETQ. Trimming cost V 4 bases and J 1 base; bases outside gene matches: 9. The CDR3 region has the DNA TGCGCCAGCAGCAAGACGGGTACAGGGGGCCAAGAGACCCAGTACTTC. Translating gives CASSKTGTGGQETQYF.

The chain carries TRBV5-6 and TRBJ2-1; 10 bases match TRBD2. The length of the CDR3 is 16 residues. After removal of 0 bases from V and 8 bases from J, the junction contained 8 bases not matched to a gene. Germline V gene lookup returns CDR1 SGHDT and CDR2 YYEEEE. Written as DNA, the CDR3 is TGTGCCAGCAGCTTGGCCGCGGCTAGCGGGAGATATGAGCAGTTCTTC. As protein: CASSLAAASGRYEQFF. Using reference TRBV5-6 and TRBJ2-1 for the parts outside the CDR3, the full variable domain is DAGVTQSPTHLIKTRGQQVTLRCSPKSGHDTVSWYQQALGQGPQFIFQYYEEEERQRGNFPDRFSGHQFPNYSSELNVNALLLGDSALYLCASSLAAASGRYEQFFGPGTRLTVL.

The CDR3 reads CASRRLVGNEQFF. CDR3 nucleotide sequence: TGTGCCAGCCGGAGGCTGGTGGGCAATGAGCAGTTCTTC. The chain is built from TRBV5-6 and TRBJ2-1, with TRBD2 as a possible D gene (5 bases). Germline V CDR1 and CDR2: SGHDT, YYEEEE. This CDR3 has 13 residues. V was cut by 7 bases and J by 6 bases, with 14 bases left in between.

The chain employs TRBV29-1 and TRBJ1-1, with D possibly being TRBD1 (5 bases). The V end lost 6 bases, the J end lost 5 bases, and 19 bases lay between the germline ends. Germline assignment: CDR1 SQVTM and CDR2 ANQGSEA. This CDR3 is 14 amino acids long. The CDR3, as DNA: TGCAGCGTCAAGGCCGGGGGGTCGGGGACTGAAGCTTTCTTT. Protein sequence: CSVKAGGSGTEAFF.

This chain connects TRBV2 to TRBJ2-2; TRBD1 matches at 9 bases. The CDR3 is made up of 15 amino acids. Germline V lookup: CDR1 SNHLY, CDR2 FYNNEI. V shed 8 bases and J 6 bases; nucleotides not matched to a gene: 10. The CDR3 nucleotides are TGTGCCAGCGGCCCCGGGACAGGGAGGTCCGGGGAGCTGTTTTTT. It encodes CASGPGTGRSGELFF.

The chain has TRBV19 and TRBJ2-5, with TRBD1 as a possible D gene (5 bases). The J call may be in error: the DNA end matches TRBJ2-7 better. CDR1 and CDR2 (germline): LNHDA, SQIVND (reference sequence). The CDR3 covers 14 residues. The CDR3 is CASSKGQERYEQYF. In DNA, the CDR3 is TGTGCCAGTAGTAAGGGGCAAGAGCGCTACGAGCAGTACTTC.

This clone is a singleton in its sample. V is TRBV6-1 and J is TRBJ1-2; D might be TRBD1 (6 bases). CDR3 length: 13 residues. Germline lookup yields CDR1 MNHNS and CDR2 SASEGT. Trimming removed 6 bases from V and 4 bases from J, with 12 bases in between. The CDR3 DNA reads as TGTGCCAGCAGCCCCACAGGGACCTATGGCTACACCTTC. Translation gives CASSPTGTYGYTF.

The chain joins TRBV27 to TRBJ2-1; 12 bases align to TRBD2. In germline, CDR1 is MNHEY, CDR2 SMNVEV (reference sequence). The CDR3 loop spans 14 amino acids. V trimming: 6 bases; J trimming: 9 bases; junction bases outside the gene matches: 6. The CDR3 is CASRSSGRASEQFF. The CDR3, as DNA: TGTGCCAGCAGGTCTAGCGGGAGGGCCAGTGAGCAGTTCTTC.

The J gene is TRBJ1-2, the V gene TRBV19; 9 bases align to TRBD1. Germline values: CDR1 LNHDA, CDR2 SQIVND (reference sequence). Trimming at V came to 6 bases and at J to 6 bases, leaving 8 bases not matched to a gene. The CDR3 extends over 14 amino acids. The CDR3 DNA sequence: TGTGCCAGTAGGGACGGACAGGGGCTGAATGGCTACACCTTC. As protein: CASRDGQGLNGYTF. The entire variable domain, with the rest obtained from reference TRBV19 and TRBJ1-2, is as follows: DGGITQSPKYLFRKEGQNVTLSCEQNLNHDAMYWYRQDPGQGLRLIYYSQIVNDFQKGDIAEGYSVSREKKESFPLTVTSAQKNPTAFYLCASRDGQGLNGYTFGSGTRLTVV.

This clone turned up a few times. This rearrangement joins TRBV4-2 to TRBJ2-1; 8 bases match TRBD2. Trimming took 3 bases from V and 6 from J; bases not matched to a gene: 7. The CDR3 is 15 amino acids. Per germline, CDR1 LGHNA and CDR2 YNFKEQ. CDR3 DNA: TGTGCCAGCAGCCACGATAGCGGGACAAGCAATGAGCAGTTCTTC. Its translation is CASSHDSGTSNEQFF.

The CDR3 bases are TGTGCCACCAGCAGAGATCGCGGCGATGAAAAACTGTTTTTT. Protein: CATSRDRGDEKLFF. This rearrangement joins TRBV15 to TRBJ1-4; D not certain. The CDR3 spans 14 residues. V lost 0 bases and J 6 bases, leaving 8 bases between the germline ends. Germline assignment: CDR1 LNHNV and CDR2 YYDKDF (reference sequence).

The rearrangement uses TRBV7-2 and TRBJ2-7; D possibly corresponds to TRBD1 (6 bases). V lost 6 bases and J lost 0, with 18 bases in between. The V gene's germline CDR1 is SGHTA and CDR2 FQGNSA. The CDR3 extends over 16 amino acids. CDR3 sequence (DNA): TGTGCCAGCAGGCTACAGGGCGGGCCCAGCTCCTACGAGCAGTACTTC. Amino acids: CASRLQGGPSSYEQYF.

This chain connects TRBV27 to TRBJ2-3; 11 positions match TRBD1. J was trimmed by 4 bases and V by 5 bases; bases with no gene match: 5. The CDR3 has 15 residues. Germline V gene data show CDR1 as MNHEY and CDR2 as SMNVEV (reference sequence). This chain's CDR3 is CASSPGTGGSDTQYF. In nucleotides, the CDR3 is TGTGCCAGCAGTCCCGGGACAGGGGGATCAGATACGCAGTATTTT.